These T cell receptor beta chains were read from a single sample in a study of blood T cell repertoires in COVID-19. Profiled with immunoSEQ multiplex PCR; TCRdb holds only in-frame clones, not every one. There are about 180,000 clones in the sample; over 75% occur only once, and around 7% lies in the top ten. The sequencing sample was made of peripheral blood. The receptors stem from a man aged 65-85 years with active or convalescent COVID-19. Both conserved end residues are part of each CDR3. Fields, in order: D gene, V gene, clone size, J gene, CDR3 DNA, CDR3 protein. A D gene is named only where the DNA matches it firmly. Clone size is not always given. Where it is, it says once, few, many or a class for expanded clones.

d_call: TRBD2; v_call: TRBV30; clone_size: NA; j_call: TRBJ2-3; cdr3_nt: TGTGCCTGGAGATCTAGAGTCAGGGGTAGCGGGGCAGATACGCAGTATTTT; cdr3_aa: CAWRSRVRGSGADTQYF
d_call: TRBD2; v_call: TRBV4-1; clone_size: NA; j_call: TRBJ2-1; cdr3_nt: TGCGCCAGCAGCCTCGGACTAGAAGGCAATGAGCAGTTCTTC; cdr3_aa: CASSLGLEGNEQFF
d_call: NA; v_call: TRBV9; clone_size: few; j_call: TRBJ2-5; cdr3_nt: TGTGCCAGCAGCACGGACGGAAGGGGTGGAGAGACCCAGTACTTC; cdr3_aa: CASSTDGRGGETQYF
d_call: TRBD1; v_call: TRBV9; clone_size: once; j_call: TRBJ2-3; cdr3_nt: TGTGCCAGCAGCGTAGCCTCCCGGCAGGGGGCGGCCACAGATACGCAGTATTTT; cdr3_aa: CASSVASRQGAATDTQYF
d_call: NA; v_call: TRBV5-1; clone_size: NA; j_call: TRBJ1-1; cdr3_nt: TGCGCCAGCAGCCCAAGGACAGCCCCTGGGGATGAAGCTTTCTTT; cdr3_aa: CASSPRTAPGDEAFF
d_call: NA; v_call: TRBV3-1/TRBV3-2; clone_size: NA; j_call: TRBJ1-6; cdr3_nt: TGTGCCAGCAGCCCCTTGGGGGGAACGGGTTCACCCCTCCACTTT; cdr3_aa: CASSPLGGTGSPLHF
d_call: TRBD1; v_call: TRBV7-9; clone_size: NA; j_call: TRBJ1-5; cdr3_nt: TGTGCCAGCAGCCGACAGGGGGGCAATCAGCCCCAGCATTTT; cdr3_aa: CASSRQGGNQPQHF
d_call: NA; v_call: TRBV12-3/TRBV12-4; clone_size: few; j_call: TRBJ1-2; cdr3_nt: TGTGCCAGCAGTTTACAGGGTGTAAGCTACACCTTC; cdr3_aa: CASSLQGVSYTF
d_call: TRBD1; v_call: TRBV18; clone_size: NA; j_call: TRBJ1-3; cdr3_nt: TGTGCCAGCTCAAAAACAGGGGACTCTGGAAACACCATATATTTT; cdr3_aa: CASSKTGDSGNTIYF
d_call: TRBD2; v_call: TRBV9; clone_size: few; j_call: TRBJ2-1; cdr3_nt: TGTGCCAGCAGCTCCCGACTAGCGGGGTACAATGAGCAGTTCTTC; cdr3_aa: CASSSRLAGYNEQFF
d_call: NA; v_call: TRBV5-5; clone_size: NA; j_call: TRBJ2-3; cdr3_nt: TGTGCCAGCAGCTTGGCGTCCGGGGCAGATACGCAGTATTTT; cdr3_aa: CASSLASGADTQYF
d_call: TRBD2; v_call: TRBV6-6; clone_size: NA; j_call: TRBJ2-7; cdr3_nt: TGTGCCAGCAGTTACTCGTTGACTAGCGGGCCCCACGAGCAGTACTTC; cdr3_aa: CASSYSLTSGPHEQYF
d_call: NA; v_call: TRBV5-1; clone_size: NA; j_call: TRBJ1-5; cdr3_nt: TGCGCCAGCAGCCCAGAGGAGCATCAGCCCCAGCATTTT; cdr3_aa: CASSPEEHQPQHF
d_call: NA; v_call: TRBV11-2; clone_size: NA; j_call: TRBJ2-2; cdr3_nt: TGTGCCAGCAGCTTAGCTAGCTACACCGGGGAGCTGTTTTTT; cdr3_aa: CASSLASYTGELFF
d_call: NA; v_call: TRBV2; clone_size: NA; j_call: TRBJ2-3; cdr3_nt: TGTGCCAGCAGCCTTAGCGAAGATACGCAGTATTTT; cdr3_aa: CASSLSEDTQYF
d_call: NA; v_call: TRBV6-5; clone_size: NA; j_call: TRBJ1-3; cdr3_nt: TGTGCCAGCAGGGACATAGCCGACTCTGGAAACACCATATATTTT; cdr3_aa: CASRDIADSGNTIYF
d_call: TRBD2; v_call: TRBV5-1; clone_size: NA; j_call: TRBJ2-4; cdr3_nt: TGCGCCAGCAGCTCAAGGACTAGCGGGGGCCTAAACATTCAGTACTTC; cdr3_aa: CASSSRTSGGLNIQYF
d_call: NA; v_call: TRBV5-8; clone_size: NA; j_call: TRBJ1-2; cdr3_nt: TGTGCCAGCAGCTTGACAGTTTATGGCTACACCTTC; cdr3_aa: CASSLTVYGYTF
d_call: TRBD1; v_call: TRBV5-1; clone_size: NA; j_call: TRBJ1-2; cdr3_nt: TGCGCCAGCAGCTTGGGGGACAGGGCCGGCTACACCTTC; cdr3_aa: CASSLGDRAGYTF
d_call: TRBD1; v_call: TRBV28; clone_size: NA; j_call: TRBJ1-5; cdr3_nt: TGTGCCAGCAGTTTGGGCGGACAGGGAGATCAGCCCCAGCATTTT; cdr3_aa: CASSLGGQGDQPQHF
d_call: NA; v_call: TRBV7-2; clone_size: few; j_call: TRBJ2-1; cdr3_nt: TGTGCCAGCAGCCTGCTGGCACGCTCCTACAATGAGCAGTTCTTC; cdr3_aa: CASSLLARSYNEQFF
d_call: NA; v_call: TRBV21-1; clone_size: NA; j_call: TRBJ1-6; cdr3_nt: TGTGCCAGCAGCATTTCCCACTATAATTCACCCCTCCACTTT; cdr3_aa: CASSISHYNSPLHF
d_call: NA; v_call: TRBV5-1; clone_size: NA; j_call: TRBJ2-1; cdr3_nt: TGCGCCAGCAGCTTAGTTAGCTACAATGAGCAGTTCTTC; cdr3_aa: CASSLVSYNEQFF
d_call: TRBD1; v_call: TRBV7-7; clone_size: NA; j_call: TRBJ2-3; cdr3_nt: TGTGCCAGCAGTAAGGACAGGGGTGAGACAGATACGCAGTATTTT; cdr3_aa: CASSKDRGETDTQYF
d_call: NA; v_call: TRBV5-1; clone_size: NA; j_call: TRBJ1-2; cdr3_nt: TGCGCCAGCGGACCGACAGACCCGGGCTATGGCTACACCTTC; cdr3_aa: CASGPTDPGYGYTF
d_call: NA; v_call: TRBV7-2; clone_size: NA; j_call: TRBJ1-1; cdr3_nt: TGTGCCAGCAGCCTGGGACACCAGAACACTGAAGCTTTCTTT; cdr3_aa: CASSLGHQNTEAFF
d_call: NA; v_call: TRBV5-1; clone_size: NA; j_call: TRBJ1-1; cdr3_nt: TGCGCCAGCAGCTTGGAGGGACACGCGAACACTGAAGCTTTCTTT; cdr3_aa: CASSLEGHANTEAFF
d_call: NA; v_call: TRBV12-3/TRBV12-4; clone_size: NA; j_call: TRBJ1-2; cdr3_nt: TGTGCCAGCAGTTTCAGGGGTGACTATGGCTACACCTTC; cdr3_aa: CASSFRGDYGYTF
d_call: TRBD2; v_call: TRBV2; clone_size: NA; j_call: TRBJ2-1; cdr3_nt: TGTGCCAGCAGGGAACAAGCACTAGCGGGAGAGATTGAGCAGTTCTTC; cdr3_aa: CASREQALAGEIEQFF
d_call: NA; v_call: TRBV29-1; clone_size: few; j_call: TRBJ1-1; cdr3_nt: TGCAGCGTTGAAGTCTCGGGTCGGAATAACACTGAAGCTTTCTTT; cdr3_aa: CSVEVSGRNNTEAFF
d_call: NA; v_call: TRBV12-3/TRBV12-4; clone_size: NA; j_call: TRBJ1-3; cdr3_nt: TGTGCCAGCAGTTTAGCGGGCGGAAACACCATATATTTT; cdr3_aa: CASSLAGGNTIYF
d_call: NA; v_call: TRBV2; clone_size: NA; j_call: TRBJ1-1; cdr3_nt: TGTGCCAGCAGTGCCGACTCGAACACTGAAGCTTTCTTT; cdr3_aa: CASSADSNTEAFF
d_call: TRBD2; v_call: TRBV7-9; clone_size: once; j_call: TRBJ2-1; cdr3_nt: TGTGCCAGCAGCTTTAGCGGGAGTACGGATGAGCAGTTCTTC; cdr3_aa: CASSFSGSTDEQFF
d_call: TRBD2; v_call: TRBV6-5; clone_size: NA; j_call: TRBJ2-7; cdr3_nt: TGTGCCAGCACGACTAGCGGGAGATCCTACGAGCAGTACTTC; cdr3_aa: CASTTSGRSYEQYF
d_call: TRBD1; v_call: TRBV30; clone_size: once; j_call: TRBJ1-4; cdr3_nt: TGTGCCTGGAATCAGGGGACAGGGAGGTGGCAAGGCGCAACTAATGAAAAACTGTTTTTT; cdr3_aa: CAWNQGTGRWQGATNEKLFF
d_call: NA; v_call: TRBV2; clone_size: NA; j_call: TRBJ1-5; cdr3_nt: TGTGCCAGCAGTGACTCGACGGGGAGCAATCAGCCCCAGCATTTT; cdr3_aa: CASSDSTGSNQPQHF
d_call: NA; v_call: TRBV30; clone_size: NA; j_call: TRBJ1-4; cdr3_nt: TGTGCCTGGAGTACGAACTATGAAAAACTGTTTTTT; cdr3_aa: CAWSTNYEKLFF
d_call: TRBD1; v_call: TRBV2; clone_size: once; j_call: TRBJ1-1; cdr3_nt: TGTGCCAGCAGTGAGTTGGCAGGGGGCGGATGGACTGAAGCTTTCTTT; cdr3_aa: CASSELAGGGWTEAFF
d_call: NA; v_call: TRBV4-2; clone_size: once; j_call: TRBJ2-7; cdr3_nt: TGTGCCAGCAGCCAAGAAGAAGCGGGGACATTGCTACGTTATTTC; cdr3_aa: CASSQEEAGTLLRYF
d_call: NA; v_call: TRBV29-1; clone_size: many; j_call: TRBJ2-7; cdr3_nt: TGCAGCGTTTGGGGGGACTACGAGCAGTACTTC; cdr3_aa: CSVWGDYEQYF
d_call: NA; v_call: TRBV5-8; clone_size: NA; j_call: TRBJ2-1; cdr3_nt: TGTGCCAGCAGCTTTCTAATAGGGGCCTACAATGAGCAGTTCTTC; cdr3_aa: CASSFLIGAYNEQFF
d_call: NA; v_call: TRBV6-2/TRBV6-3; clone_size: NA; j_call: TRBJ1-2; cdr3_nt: TGTGCCAGCAGCTCAGGCAGGGACTATGGCTACACCTTC; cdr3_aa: CASSSGRDYGYTF
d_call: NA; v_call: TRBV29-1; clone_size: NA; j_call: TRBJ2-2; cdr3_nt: TGCAGCGTTGCCCTTCAGGGGAAAGGCACCGGGGAGCTGTTTTTT; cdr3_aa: CSVALQGKGTGELFF
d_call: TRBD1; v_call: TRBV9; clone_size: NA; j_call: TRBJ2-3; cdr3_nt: TGTGCCAGCAGCCCCCCCGGCGGCAGGGGGTTGGATACGCAGTATTTT; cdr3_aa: CASSPPGGRGLDTQYF
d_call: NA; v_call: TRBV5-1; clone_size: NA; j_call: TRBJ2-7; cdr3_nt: TGCGCCAGCAGCGTGTCAGGGGGGACCTACGAGCAGTACTTC; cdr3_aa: CASSVSGGTYEQYF
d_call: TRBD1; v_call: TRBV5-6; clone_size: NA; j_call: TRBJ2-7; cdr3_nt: TGTGCCAGCAACCGAAGACAGGGATCCTACGAGCAGTACTTC; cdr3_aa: CASNRRQGSYEQYF